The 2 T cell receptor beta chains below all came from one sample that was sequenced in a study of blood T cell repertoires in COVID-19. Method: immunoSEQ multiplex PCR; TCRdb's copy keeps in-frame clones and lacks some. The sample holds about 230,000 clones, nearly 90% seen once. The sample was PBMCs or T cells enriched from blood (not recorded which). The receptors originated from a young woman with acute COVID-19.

CDR3 in amino acids: CASSLEPGGAEAFF. The CDR3 region has the DNA TGTGCCAGCAGCCTGGAACCGGGGGGAGCTGAAGCTTTCTTT. The chain recombines TRBV7-3 with TRBJ1-1; D is perhaps TRBD1 (5 bases). Germline V lookup: CDR1 SGHTA, CDR2 FQGTGA. The V gene lost 5 bases and the J gene lost 6 bases, with 16 bases spanning the gap. The CDR3 extends over 14 amino acids.

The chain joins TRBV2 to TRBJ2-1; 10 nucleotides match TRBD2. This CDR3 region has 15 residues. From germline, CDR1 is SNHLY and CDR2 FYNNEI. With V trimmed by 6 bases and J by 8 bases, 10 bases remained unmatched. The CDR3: CASRTSGGAGYEQFF. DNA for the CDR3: TGTGCCAGCAGAACCAGCGGGGGGGCCGGATATGAGCAGTTCTTC.